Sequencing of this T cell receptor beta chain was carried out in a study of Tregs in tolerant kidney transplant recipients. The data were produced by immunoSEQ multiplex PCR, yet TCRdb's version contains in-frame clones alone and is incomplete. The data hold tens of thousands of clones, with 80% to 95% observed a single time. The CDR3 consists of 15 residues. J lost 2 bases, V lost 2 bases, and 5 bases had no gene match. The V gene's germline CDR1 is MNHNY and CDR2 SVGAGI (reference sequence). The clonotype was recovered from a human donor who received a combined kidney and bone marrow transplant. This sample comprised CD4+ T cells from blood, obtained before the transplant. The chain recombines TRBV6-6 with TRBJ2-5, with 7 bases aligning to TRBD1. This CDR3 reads CASSYPGQVQETQYF. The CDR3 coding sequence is TGTGCCAGCAGTTACCCCGGACAGGTACAAGAGACCCAGTACTTC.